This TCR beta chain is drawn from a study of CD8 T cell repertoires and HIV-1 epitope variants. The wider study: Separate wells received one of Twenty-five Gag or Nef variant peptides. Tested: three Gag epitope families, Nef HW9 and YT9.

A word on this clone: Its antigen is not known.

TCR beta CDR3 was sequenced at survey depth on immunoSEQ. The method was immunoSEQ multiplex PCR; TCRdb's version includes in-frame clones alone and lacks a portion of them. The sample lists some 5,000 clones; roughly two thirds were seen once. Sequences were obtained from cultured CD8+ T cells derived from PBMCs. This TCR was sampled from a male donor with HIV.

The CDR3 loop is CASSLEWGYNEQFF. The DNA of the CDR3 is TGTGCCAGCAGCTTAGAGTGGGGGTACAATGAGCAGTTCTTC. The rearrangement uses TRBV7-8 and TRBJ2-1; D tentatively fits TRBD1 or TRBD2 (5 bases each). The germline V and J ends were trimmed by 1 base and 4 bases, with 8 bases remaining between them. Germline V gene lookup returns CDR1 SGHVS and CDR2 FQNEAQ. The CDR3 consists of 14 residues.